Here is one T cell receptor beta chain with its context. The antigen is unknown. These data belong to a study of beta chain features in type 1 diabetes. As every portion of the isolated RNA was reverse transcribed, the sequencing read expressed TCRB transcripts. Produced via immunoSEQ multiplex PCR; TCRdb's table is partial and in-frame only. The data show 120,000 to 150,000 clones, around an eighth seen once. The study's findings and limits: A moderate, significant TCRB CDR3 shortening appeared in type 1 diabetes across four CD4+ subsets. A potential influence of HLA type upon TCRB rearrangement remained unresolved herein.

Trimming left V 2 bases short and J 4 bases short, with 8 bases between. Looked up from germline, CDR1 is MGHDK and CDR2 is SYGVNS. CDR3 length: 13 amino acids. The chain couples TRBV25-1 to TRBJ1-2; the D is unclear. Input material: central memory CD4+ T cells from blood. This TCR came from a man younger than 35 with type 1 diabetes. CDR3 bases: TGTGCCAGCAGTGAACGGTCAGTCTATGGCTACACCTTC. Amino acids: CASSERSVYGYTF.